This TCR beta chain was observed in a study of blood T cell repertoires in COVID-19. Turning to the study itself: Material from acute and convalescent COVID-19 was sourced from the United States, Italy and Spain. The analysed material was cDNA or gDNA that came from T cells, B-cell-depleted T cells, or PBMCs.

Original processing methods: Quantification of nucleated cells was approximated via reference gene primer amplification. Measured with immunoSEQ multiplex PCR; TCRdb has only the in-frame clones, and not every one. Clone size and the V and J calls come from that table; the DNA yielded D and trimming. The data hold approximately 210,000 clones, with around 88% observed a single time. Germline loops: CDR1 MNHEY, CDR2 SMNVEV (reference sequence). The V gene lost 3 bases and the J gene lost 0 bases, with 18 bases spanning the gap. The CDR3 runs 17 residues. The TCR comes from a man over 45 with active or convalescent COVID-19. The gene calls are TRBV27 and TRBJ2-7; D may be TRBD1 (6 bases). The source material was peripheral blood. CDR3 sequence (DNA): TGTGCCAGCAGTTTTTCGGCTCCGGGACATACCTCCTACGAGCAGTACTTC. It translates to CASSFSAPGHTSYEQYF.